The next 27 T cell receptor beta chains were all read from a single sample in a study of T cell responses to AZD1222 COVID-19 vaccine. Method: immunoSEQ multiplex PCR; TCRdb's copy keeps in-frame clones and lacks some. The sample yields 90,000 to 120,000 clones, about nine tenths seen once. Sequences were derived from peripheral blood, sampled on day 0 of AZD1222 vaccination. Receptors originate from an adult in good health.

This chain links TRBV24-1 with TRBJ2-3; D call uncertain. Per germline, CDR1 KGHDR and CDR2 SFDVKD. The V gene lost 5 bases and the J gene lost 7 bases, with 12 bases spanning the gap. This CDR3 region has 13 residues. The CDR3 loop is CATSGWTDHTQYF. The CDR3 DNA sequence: TGTGCCACCAGTGGCTGGACCGATCATACGCAGTATTTT.

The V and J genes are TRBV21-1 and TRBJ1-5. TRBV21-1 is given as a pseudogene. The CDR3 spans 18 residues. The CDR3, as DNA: TGTGCCAGCAGCAAAAAGGTCCCTTTTCGACTAAGCAATCAGCCCCAGCATTTT. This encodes CASSKKVPFRLSNQPQHF.

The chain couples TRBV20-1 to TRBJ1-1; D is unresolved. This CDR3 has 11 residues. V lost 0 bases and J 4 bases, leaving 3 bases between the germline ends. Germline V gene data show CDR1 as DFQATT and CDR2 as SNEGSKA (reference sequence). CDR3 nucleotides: TGCAGTGCTAGAGACCGCACTGAAGCTTTCTTT. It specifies CSARDRTEAFF.

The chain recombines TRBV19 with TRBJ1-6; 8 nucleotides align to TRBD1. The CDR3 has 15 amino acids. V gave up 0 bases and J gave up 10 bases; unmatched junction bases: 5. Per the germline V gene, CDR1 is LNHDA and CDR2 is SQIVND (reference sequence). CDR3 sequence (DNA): TGTGCCAGTAGTATAGAGGAGACAGGGGCATCACCCCTCCACTTT. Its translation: CASSIEETGASPLHF. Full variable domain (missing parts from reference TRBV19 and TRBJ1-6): DGGITQSPKYLFRKEGQNVTLSCEQNLNHDAMYWYRQDPGQGLRLIYYSQIVNDFQKGDIAEGYSVSREKKESFPLTVTSAQKNPTAFYLCASSIEETGASPLHFGNGTRLTVT.

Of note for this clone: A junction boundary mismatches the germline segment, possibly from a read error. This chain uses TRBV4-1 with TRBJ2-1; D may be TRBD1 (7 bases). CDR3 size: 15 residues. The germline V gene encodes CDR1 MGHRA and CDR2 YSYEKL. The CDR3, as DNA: TGCGCCAGTAGCCCCCTAGCGCAGGGGGGCAATGAGCAGTTCTTC. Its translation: CASSPLAQGGNEQFF.

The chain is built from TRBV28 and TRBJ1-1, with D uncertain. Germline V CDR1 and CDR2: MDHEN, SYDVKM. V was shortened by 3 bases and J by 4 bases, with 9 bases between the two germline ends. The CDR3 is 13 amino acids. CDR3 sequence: CASSFIGSTEAFF. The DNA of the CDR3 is TGTGCCAGCAGTTTTATAGGGAGCACTGAAGCTTTCTTT.

CDR3 in amino acids: CASSQGLNEQFF. In DNA, the CDR3 is TGTGCCAGCAGCCAGGGGCTAAATGAGCAGTTCTTC. This chain links TRBV14 with TRBJ2-1; D perhaps matches TRBD1 (5 bases). Trimming left V 3 bases short and J 7 bases short, with 7 bases between. The CDR3 contains 12 residues. CDR1 and CDR2 from the germline V gene are SGHDN and FVKESK. The full variable domain, in which reference TRBV14 and TRBJ2-1 provide the parts outside the CDR3, is EAGVTQFPSHSVIEKGQTVTLRCDPISGHDNLYWYRRVMGKEIKFLLHFVKESKQDESGMPNNRFLAERTGGTYSTLKVQPAELEDSGVYFCASSQGLNEQFFGPGTRLTVL.

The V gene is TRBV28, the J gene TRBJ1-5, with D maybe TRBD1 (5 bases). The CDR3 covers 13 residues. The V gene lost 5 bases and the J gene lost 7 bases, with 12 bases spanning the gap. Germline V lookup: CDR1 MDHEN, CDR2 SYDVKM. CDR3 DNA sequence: TGTGCCAGCAGTCTCAGGGTTGGGCAGCCCCAGCATTTT. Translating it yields CASSLRVGQPQHF.

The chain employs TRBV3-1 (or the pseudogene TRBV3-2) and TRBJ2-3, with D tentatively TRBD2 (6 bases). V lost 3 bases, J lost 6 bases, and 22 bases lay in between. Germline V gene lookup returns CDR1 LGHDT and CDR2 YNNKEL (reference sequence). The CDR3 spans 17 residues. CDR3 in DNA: TGTGCCAGCAGCCAGATGGGGACTGGGACGGGAATTGATACGCAGTATTTT. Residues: CASSQMGTGTGIDTQYF.

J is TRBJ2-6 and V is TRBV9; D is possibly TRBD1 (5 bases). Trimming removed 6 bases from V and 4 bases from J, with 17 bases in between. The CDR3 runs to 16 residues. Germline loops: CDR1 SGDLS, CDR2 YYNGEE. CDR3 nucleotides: TGTGCCAGCACCTTTAGTAGGGGTGCCGGGGCCAACGTCCTGACTTTC. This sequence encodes CASTFSRGAGANVLTF. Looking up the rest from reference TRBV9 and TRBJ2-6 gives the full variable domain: DSGVTQTPKHLITATGQRVTLRCSPRSGDLSVYWYQQSLDQGLQFLIQYYNGEERAKGNILERFSAQQFPDLHSELNLSSLELGDSALYFCASTFSRGAGANVLTFGAGSRLTVL.

The CDR3 sequence: CASSGEAGGKDTQYF. CDR3 DNA sequence: TGTGCCAGCAGCGGGGAAGCGGGAGGAAAAGATACGCAGTATTTT. This sequence joins TRBV9 and TRBJ2-3, with TRBD2 matching 9 bases. Germline loops: CDR1 SGDLS, CDR2 YYNGEE. The CDR3 extends over 15 amino acids. V shed 3 bases, J shed 5 bases, and the junction held 7 bases outside the gene matches.

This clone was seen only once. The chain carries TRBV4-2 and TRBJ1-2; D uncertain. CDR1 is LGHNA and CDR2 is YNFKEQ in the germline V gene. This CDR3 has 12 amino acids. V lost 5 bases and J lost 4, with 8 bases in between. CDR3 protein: CASSSRSYGYTF. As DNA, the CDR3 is TGTGCCAGCAGCTCCAGATCCTATGGCTACACCTTC.

Here the CDR3 DNA reads TGTGCCAGCAGCCAAACTCAGACAGACAATCAGCCCCAGCATTTT. It encodes CASSQTQTDNQPQHF. This rearrangement joins TRBV3-1 (or the pseudogene TRBV3-2) to TRBJ1-5, with D perhaps matching TRBD1 (5 bases). This CDR3 has 15 amino acids. Germline-derived CDR1 and CDR2 are LGHDT and YNNKEL (reference sequence). V was trimmed by 2 bases and J by 3 bases, leaving 11 bases between them.

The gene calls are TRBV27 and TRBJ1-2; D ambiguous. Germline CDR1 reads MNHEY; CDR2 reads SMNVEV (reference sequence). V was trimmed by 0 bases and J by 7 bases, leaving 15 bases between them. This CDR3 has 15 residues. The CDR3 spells CASSLSAPVVGGYTF. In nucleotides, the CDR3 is TGTGCCAGCAGTTTATCGGCCCCCGTAGTCGGTGGCTACACCTTC.

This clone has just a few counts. The CDR3 loop is CASSESPLGELFF. In DNA, the CDR3 is TGTGCCAGCAGTGAAAGCCCCTTAGGGGAGCTGTTTTTT. This chain connects TRBV2 to TRBJ2-2; D is unclear. V lost 2 bases and J lost 8, with 9 bases in between. CDR1 is SNHLY and CDR2 is FYNNEI in the germline V gene. The CDR3 has 13 residues.

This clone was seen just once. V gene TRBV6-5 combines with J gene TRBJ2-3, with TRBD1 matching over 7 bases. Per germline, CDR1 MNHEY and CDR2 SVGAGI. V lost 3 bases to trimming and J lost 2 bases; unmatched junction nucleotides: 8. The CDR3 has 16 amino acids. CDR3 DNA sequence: TGTGCCAGCAGTTATTACACAGGGGCGGTCACAGATACGCAGTATTTT. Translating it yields CASSYYTGAVTDTQYF.

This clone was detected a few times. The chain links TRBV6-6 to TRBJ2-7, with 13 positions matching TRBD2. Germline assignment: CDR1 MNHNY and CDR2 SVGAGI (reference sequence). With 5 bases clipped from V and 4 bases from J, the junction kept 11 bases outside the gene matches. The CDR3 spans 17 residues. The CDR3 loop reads CASSPRTSGRFEYEQYF. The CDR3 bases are TGTGCCAGCAGTCCCCGGACTAGCGGGAGATTCGAGTACGAGCAGTACTTC.

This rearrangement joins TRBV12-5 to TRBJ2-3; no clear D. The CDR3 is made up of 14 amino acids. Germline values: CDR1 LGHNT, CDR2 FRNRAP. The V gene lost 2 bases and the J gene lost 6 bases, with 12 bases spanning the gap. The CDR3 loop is CASGLQWPGDTQYF. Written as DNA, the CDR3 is TGTGCTAGTGGTTTGCAGTGGCCCGGGGATACGCAGTATTTT.

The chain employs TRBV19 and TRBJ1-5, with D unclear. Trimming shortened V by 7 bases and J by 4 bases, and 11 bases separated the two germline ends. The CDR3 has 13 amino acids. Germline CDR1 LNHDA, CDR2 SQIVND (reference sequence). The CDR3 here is CASNRLENQPQHF. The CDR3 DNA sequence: TGTGCCAGTAACCGCTTAGAGAATCAGCCCCAGCATTTT.

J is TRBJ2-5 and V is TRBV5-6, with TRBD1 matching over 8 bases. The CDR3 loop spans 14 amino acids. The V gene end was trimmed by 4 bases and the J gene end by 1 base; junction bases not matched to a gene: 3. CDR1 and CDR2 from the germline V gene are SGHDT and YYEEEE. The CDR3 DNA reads TGTGCCAGCAGCGCGACAGGGGTCCAAGAGACCCAGTACTTC. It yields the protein CASSATGVQETQYF.

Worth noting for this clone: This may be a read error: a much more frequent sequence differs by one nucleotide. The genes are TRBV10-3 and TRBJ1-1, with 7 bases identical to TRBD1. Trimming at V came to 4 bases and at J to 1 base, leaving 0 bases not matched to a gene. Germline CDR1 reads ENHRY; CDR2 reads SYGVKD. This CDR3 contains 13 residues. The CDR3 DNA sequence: TGTGCCATCAGTGGACAGGGGAACACTGAAGCTTTCTTT. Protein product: CAISGQGNTEAFF.

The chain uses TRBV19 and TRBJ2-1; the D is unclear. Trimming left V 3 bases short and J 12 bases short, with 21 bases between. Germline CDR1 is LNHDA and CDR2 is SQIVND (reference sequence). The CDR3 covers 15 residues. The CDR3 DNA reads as TGTGCCAGTAGTATGGCAGGTGTTGGGTTGATGGCGCAGTTCTTC. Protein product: CASSMAGVGLMAQFF.

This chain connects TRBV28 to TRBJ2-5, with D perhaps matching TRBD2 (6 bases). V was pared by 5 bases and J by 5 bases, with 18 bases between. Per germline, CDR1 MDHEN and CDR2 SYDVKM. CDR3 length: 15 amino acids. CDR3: CASSTLLAMGETQYF. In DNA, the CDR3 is TGTGCCAGCAGTACCCTCCTAGCGATGGGGGAGACCCAGTACTTC.

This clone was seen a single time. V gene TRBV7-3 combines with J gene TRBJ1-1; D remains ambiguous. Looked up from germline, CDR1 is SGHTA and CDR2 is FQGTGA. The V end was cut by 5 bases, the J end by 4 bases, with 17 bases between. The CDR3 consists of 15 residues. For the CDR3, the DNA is TGTGCCAGCAGCGCCCCGGGAGGGCGGCCCACTGAAGCTTTCTTT. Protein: CASSAPGGRPTEAFF.

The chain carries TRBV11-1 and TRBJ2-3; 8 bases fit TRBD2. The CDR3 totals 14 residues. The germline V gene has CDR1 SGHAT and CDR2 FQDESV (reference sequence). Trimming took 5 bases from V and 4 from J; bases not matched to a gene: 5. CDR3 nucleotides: TGTGCCAGCAGCCGCGGGAGGAGTCCAGATACGCAGTATTTT. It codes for CASSRGRSPDTQYF.

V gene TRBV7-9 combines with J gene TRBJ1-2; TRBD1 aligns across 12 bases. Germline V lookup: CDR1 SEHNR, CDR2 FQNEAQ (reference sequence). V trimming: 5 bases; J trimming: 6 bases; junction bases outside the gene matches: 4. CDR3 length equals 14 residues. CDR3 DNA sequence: TGTGCCAGCAGCGCCGGGACAGGGGGCAATGGCTACACCTTC. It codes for CASSAGTGGNGYTF.

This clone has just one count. The CDR3 sequence: CASSASILDHEQYF. DNA for the CDR3: TGTGCCAGCAGCGCCTCGATCTTAGATCACGAGCAGTACTTC. The rearrangement uses TRBV9 and TRBJ2-7; D gene ambiguous. Trimming left V 3 bases short and J 5 bases short, with 15 bases between. This CDR3 is built from 14 residues. CDR1 is SGDLS and CDR2 is YYNGEE in the germline V gene.